A single sample gave rise to the 15 T cell receptor beta chains below, sequenced in a study of blood T cell repertoires in COVID-19. TCRdb's copy holds only in-frame clones and misses some; the assay was immunoSEQ multiplex PCR. The data hold 100,000 or so clones, with 88% observed a single time. Material for sequencing was peripheral blood. The receptors here all came from a woman aged 55 to 70 with acute or convalescent COVID-19.

This sequence joins TRBV27 and TRBJ2-1; 12 bases are a match to TRBD2. V gave up 6 bases and J gave up 15 bases; unmatched junction bases: 12. This CDR3 region has 14 residues. Germline V gives CDR1 MNHEY, CDR2 SMNVEV (reference sequence). The CDR3 region is CASSRWTSGMGPFF. Here the CDR3 DNA reads TGTGCCAGCAGCCGTTGGACTAGCGGGATGGGCCCGTTCTTC.

This clone was picked up one time. The chain combines TRBV15 with TRBJ2-3; weak D call: TRBD1 (6 bases). This CDR3 contains 13 residues. V lost 0 bases, J lost 11 bases, and 12 bases lay in between. From germline, CDR1 is LNHNV and CDR2 YYDKDF (reference sequence). CDR3 nucleotide sequence: TGTGCCACCAGCAGAGACAAAGGGGGTATGCAGTATTTT. It encodes CATSRDKGGMQYF. Full variable domain (missing parts from reference TRBV15 and TRBJ2-3): DAMVIQNPRYQVTQFGKPVTLSCSQTLNHNVMYWYQQKSSQAPKLLFHYYDKDFNNEADTPDNFQSRRPNTSFCFLDIRSPGLGDTAMYLCATSRDKGGMQYFGPGTRLTVL.

V and J are TRBV20-1 and TRBJ2-3, with 7 bases that match TRBD2. Trimming cost V 3 bases and J 2 bases; bases outside gene matches: 8. Germline values: CDR1 DFQATT, CDR2 SNEGSKA (reference sequence). The CDR3 spans 15 residues. The CDR3 DNA reads TGCAGTGCTAGTCGACTAGCACAAAACACAGATACGCAGTATTTT. Its protein product is CSASRLAQNTDTQYF.

The chain links TRBV25-1 to TRBJ1-2; D is unclear. The CDR3 has 14 amino acids. Germline-derived CDR1 and CDR2 are MGHDK and SYGVNS. The V end lost 3 bases, the J end lost 4 bases, and 12 bases lay between the germline ends. DNA for the CDR3: TGTGCCAGCAGTGACCGCGGAGGAGCCTATGGCTACACCTTC. The encoded protein is CASSDRGGAYGYTF.

The chain is built from TRBV5-1 and TRBJ1-2, with a weak D call TRBD1 (5 bases). V lost 0 bases to trimming and J lost 1 base, with 7 bases between them. Germline V lookup: CDR1 SGHRS, CDR2 YFSETQ. This CDR3 comprises 14 residues. CDR3 nucleotides: TGCGCCAGCAGCTTGGGACAGTTTAACTATGGCTACACCTTC. Encoded protein: CASSLGQFNYGYTF.

This chain links TRBV5-8 with TRBJ1-4, with TRBD1 matching 7 bases. The ends lost 3 bases at V and 8 bases at J; junction bases unmatched: 1. CDR3 length: 12 residues. The germline gives CDR1 SGHTS, CDR2 YDEGEE. The CDR3 sequence: CASSYRGEKLFF. CDR3 nucleotides: TGTGCCAGCAGCTACAGGGGAGAAAAACTGTTTTTT.

This chain uses TRBV7-8 with TRBJ1-1, with D perhaps TRBD1 (5 bases). Germline CDR1 reads SGHVS; CDR2 reads FQNEAQ. This CDR3 is 17 amino acids long. Trimming removed 4 bases from V and 3 bases from J, with 21 bases in between. The CDR3 sequence: CASSSGGRRVTDTEAFF. CDR3 bases: TGTGCCAGCAGCTCCGGGGGGAGGAGGGTGACAGACACTGAAGCTTTCTTT.

The chain is built from TRBV2 and TRBJ1-3; D gene ambiguous. The CDR3 is made up of 12 amino acids. Germline CDR1 is SNHLY and CDR2 is FYNNEI. Trimming took 6 bases from V and 4 from J, leaving 7 bases between them. CDR3 amino acids: CASRQQGNTIYF. The CDR3 nucleotides read TGTGCCAGCAGGCAACAGGGAAACACCATATATTTT.

This chain uses TRBV9 with TRBJ2-2; D is perhaps TRBD2 (6 bases). Germline assignment: CDR1 SGDLS and CDR2 YYNGEE. This CDR3 region has 16 residues. Trimming took 0 bases from V and 1 from J, leaving 10 bases between them. The CDR3 loop is CASSVATSRNTGELFF. In DNA form, the CDR3 reads TGTGCCAGCAGCGTAGCAACTAGCAGGAACACCGGGGAGCTGTTTTTT.

The chain links TRBV28 to TRBJ2-7; the match to TRBD2 covers 7 bases. The ends lost 7 bases at V and 4 bases at J; junction bases unmatched: 7. The CDR3 spans 13 residues. The germline gives CDR1 MDHEN, CDR2 SYDVKM. For the CDR3, the DNA is TGTGCCAGCACCGACGGGGGGTATTACGAGCAGTACTTC. Translation: CASTDGGYYEQYF. The full variable domain, in which reference TRBV28 and TRBJ2-7 provide the parts outside the CDR3, is DVKVTQSSRYLVKRTGEKVFLECVQDMDHENMFWYRQDPGLGLRLIYFSYDVKMKEKGDIPEGYSVSREKKERFSLILESASTNQTSMYLCASTDGGYYEQYFGPGTRLTVT.

The chain employs TRBV18 and TRBJ1-5; 7 bases align to TRBD1. In germline, CDR1 is KGHSH, CDR2 LQKENI. J lost 6 bases, V lost 5 bases, and 10 bases had no gene match. The CDR3 is 15 residues long. The CDR3 region has the DNA TGTGCCAGCTCATCAGGACAGGATGATGTTCAGCCCCAGCATTTT. This encodes CASSSGQDDVQPQHF.

V gene TRBV5-1 combines with J gene TRBJ1-1, with TRBD1 matching over 10 bases. The germline CDR1 and CDR2 sequences are SGHRS and YFSETQ. This CDR3 has 16 amino acids. The trim removed 4 bases at V and 4 bases at J, leaving 10 bases unmatched. The CDR3 nucleotides are TGCGCCAGCAGCCGGACTGACAGGGGGCCGGGCACTGAAGCTTTCTTT. This encodes CASSRTDRGPGTEAFF.

The rearrangement uses TRBV4-2 and TRBJ2-1; 11 positions agree with TRBD2. The CDR3 covers 16 residues. Germline-derived CDR1 and CDR2 are LGHNA and YNFKEQ. V shed 2 bases, J shed 7 bases, and the junction held 7 bases outside the gene matches. The CDR3 spells CASSQLETSGVNEQFF. CDR3 in DNA: TGTGCCAGCAGCCAACTGGAGACTAGCGGGGTAAATGAGCAGTTCTTC.

The chain couples TRBV3-1 (or the pseudogene TRBV3-2) to TRBJ2-5; D call uncertain. CDR1 is LGHDT, CDR2 YNNKEL, per germline (reference sequence). This CDR3 is 11 amino acids long. With 2 bases removed from V and 12 bases from J, the gap between germline ends came to 10 bases. CDR3 protein: CASSQLRSKYF. As DNA, the CDR3 is TGTGCCAGCAGCCAATTGCGGAGCAAGTACTTC.

This chain connects TRBV19 to TRBJ1-1; 9 bases align to TRBD1. The ends lost 6 bases at V and 5 bases at J; junction bases unmatched: 4. Germline CDR1 and CDR2: LNHDA and SQIVND (reference sequence). The CDR3 runs 13 residues. Here the CDR3 reads CASRGTGRTEAFF. CDR3 in DNA: TGTGCCAGTAGGGGGACAGGGAGGACTGAAGCTTTCTTT.